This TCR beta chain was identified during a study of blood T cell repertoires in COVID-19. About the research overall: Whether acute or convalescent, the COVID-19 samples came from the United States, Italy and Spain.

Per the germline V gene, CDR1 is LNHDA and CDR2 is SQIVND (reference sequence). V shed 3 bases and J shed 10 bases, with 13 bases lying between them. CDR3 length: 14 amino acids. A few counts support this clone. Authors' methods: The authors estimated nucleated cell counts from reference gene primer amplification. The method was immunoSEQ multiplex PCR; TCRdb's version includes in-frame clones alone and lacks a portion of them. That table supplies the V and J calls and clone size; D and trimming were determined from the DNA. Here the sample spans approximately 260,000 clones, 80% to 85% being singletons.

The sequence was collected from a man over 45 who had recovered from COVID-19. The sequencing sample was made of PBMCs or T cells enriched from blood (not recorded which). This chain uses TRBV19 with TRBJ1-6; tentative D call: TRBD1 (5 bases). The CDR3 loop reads CASSMGQESSPLHF. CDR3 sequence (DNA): TGTGCCAGTAGTATGGGGCAGGAGAGCTCACCCCTCCACTTT.